This TCR beta chain is from a study of OX40 agonist ivuxolimab in advanced cancers. Findings of the study overall: By week 6 at 0.1 to 3.0 mg/kg, blood CD4+ and CD8+ T cells had expanded clonally. Partly responding patients at 0.1-3.0 mg/kg showed some of the smallest clonal expansion. On average, a greater number of expanded clones characterised CD8+ T cells relative to CD4+.

The V and J ends lost 3 bases and 0 bases respectively, with 6 bases between them. Germline CDR1 is SGHTA and CDR2 is FQGNSA. CDR3 length equals 14 residues. A few counts support this clone. What it binds is not known. The repertoire was sequenced with immunoSEQ multiplex PCR; TCRdb's copy has only in-frame clones and lacks some. The sample contains tens of thousands of clones, 70% to 90% of which appear only once. This clonotype originated in an adult with an advanced solid tumor such as melanoma, head and neck, liver or kidney cancer. The source was CD4+ or CD8+ T cells sorted from blood, collected in a trial of the OX40 agonist ivuxolimab. The chain recombines TRBV7-2 with TRBJ1-5; no definite D call. Here the CDR3 reads CASSFTSSNQPQHF. DNA of the CDR3: TGTGCCAGCAGCTTTACAAGTAGCAATCAGCCCCAGCATTTT.